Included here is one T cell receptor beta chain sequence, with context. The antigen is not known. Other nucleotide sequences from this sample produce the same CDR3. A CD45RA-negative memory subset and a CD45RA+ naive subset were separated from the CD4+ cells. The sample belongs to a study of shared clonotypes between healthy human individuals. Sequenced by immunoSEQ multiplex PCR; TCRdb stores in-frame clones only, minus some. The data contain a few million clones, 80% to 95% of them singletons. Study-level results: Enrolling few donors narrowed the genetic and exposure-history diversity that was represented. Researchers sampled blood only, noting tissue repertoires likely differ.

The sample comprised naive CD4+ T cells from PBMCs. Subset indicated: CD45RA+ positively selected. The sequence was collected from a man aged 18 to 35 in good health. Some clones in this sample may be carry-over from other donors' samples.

The CDR3 here is CASSFPGTDTQYF. Written as DNA, the CDR3 is TGCGCCAGCAGCTTCCCCGGCACAGATACGCAGTATTTT. The chain carries TRBV5-1 and TRBJ2-3, with no clear D. This CDR3 contains 13 residues. Germline V gene data show CDR1 as SGHRS and CDR2 as YFSETQ. Trimming left V 2 bases short and J 1 base short, with 5 bases between.